This T cell receptor (beta chain) stems from a study of human T cells and chemical hapten exposure. Study conclusions and caveats: TCRs exceeding 1 in 1000 frequency stayed unchanged with DPC sensitization. A positive correlation with patch test score was found for PT1 expanded TCR counts.

Time point specified: pre-sensitization, week 0. Treatment denoted: therapeutic diphenylcyclopropenone sensitization with weekly scalp DPC. The study extracted total RNA from unfractionated whole blood. Individual cDNA molecules each carried unique molecular identifiers attached by the library. TCRdb re-called the RACE reads with MiXCR, one entry per CDR3 protein. The profile shows under 400,000 distinct CDR3 sequences, approximately 5% of them singletons. CDR3 length equals 16 residues. Trimming removed 5 bases at V and 3 bases at J, with 17 bases between. This clonotype was picked up many times. Its antigen is unidentified.

This chain connects TRBV12-3 or TRBV12-4 to TRBJ2-1, with a tentative D call TRBD2 (6 bases). Sequenced material: whole blood, taken in connection with sensitization to the hapten diphenylcyclopropenone (DPC). The TCR originated in a woman aged 50 to 60 with alopecia areata. Some clones in this sample may be carry-over from other donors' samples. The CDR3 nucleotides read TGTGCCAGCAGTCCTCGGGACTTCCTCTTCTACAATGAGCAGTTCTTC. Its protein is CASSPRDFLFYNEQFF.